These 11 T cell receptor beta chains came from one sample sequenced in a study of blood T cells in healthy people across ages. Next came a second PCR, run for about 7 to 12 cycles, which used a sample-barcoded 5' primer along with a J-beta primer mix. TCRdb passed the 5' RACE reads through MiXCR, listing each CDR3 protein once. Here the sample spans about 1,400,000 distinct CDR3 sequences, around 59% being singletons. Sequencing used blood. The receptors come from a man aged 18 to 35 in good health.

The chain employs TRBV25-1 and TRBJ2-4; 12 bases are shared with TRBD1. The DNA end is more similar to TRBJ2-7, so the J call may be wrong. This CDR3 comprises 13 residues. Germline CDR1 reads MGHDK; CDR2 reads SYGVNS. The CDR3 DNA is TGTGCCAGTGGGGACAGGGGGCTTTACGAGCAGTACTTC. It codes for CASGDRGLYEQYF.

This chain connects TRBV6-2 or TRBV6-3 to TRBJ1-5, with 7 bases aligning to TRBD1. Germline CDR1 reads MNHEY; CDR2 reads SVGEGT. Trimming cost V 10 bases and J 3 bases; bases outside gene matches: 15. The CDR3 runs to 16 residues. The CDR3 nucleotides read TGTGCCACCCAACAACAGGGGAAGGGGGTCAATCAGCCCCAGCATTTT. Encoded protein: CATQQQGKGVNQPQHF.

In its sample, this clonotype was seen a few times. V is TRBV10-3 and J is TRBJ2-5; 10 bases are a match to TRBD2. With V trimmed by 8 bases and J by 5 bases, 5 bases remained unmatched. Germline CDR1 reads ENHRY; CDR2 reads SYGVKD. The CDR3 has 13 residues. CDR3 in DNA: TGTGCCATCGGGATTAGCGGGGGGGAGACCCAGTACTTC. Amino acids: CAIGISGGETQYF.

With respect to this clonotype: One end of the junction does not line up with germline, which may come from a read error. The V gene is TRBV27, the J gene TRBJ1-2; tentatively, D is TRBD1 (5 bases). Germline loops: CDR1 MNHEY, CDR2 SMNVEV (reference sequence). This CDR3 comprises 15 residues. CDR3 nucleotide sequence: TGTGCCGGCAGGCCAGGCACAGGAAGCAGCTATGGCTACACCTTC. This codes for CAGRPGTGSSYGYTF.

This clonotype has just a few counts. The chain joins TRBV27 to TRBJ1-2; no firm D call. The CDR3 covers 17 residues. Germline assignment: CDR1 MNHEY and CDR2 SMNVEV (reference sequence). The germline V and J ends were trimmed by 5 bases and 3 bases, with 22 bases remaining between them. CDR3 amino acids: CASSPAGLRESDYGYTF. The CDR3 coding sequence is TGTGCCAGCAGTCCCGCCGGGTTAAGGGAATCTGACTATGGCTACACCTTC.

This clonotype has more than one count but fewer than ten. The chain links TRBV13 to TRBJ2-5, with D unresolved. The CDR3 extends over 14 amino acids. The germline V gene encodes CDR1 PRHDT and CDR2 FYEKMQ (reference sequence). Trimming removed 3 bases from V and 4 bases from J, with 12 bases in between. The CDR3 region has the DNA TGTGCCAGCAGCTTCATGGCAGACCGAGAGACCCAGTACTTC. Translated, it gives CASSFMADRETQYF.

The chain joins TRBV7-9 to TRBJ2-5; D is undetermined. The V end was cut by 9 bases, the J end by 3 bases, with 8 bases between. The germline CDR1 and CDR2 sequences are SEHNR and FQNEAQ (reference sequence). This CDR3 is 11 amino acids long. CDR3 in DNA: TGTGCCAGTGGAAATAAAGAGACCCAGTACTTC. This gives the protein CASGNKETQYF.

This clonotype has only a few counts. The chain joins TRBV29-1 to TRBJ1-1; D might be TRBD1 (5 bases). The germline gives CDR1 SQVTM, CDR2 ANQGSEA. V lost 3 bases and J 6 bases, leaving 8 bases between the germline ends. The CDR3 is 11 amino acids. The CDR3: CSVDWDSEAFF. For the CDR3, the DNA is TGCAGCGTTGATTGGGACTCTGAAGCTTTCTTT. Together with reference TRBV29-1 and TRBJ1-1, the CDR3 gives the full variable domain: SAVISQKPSRDICQRGTSLTIQCQVDSQVTMMFWYRQQPGQSLTLIATANQGSEATYESGFVIDKFPISRPNLTFSTLTVSNMSPEDSSIYLCSVDWDSEAFFGQGTRLTVV.

The chain links TRBV6-1 to TRBJ2-7, with TRBD1 matching 7 bases. Trimming at V came to 6 bases and at J to 4 bases, leaving 6 bases not matched to a gene. The CDR3 loop spans 13 amino acids. CDR1 is MNHNS, CDR2 SASEGT, per germline. The CDR3 DNA reads TGTGCCAGCAGGGACAGGTACTTGTACGAGCAGTACTTC. The encoded protein is CASRDRYLYEQYF.

The chain is built from TRBV11-2 and TRBJ1-4, with a tentative D call TRBD1 (5 bases). Deletions cut 5 bases from V and 4 bases from J, with 11 bases between. The CDR3 has 14 residues. Germline V gives CDR1 SGHAT, CDR2 FQNNGV. The DNA for the CDR3 is TGTGCCAGCAGCGATAGTGGGGGTAATGAAAAACTGTTTTTT. This sequence encodes CASSDSGGNEKLFF.

This chain connects TRBV12-3 or TRBV12-4 to TRBJ2-7, with 9 bases aligning to TRBD2. This CDR3 has 15 amino acids. Trimming took 5 bases from V and 3 from J; bases not matched to a gene: 8. CDR3 in DNA: TGTGCCAGCAGTGATAGCGGGGGCCTACACTACGAGCAGTACTTC. This sequence encodes CASSDSGGLHYEQYF.